This T cell receptor beta chain was documented in a study of T cell changes during pregnancy in multiple sclerosis. CDR3 size: 16 residues. The trim removed 4 bases at V and 1 base at J, leaving 8 bases unmatched. Germline V lookup: CDR1 SNHLY, CDR2 FYNNEI. Profiling relied on immunoSEQ multiplex PCR, and the TCRdb table lists in-frame clones only, not all of them. In the table there are about 61,000 clones, 88% of which are singletons. The TCR sequence derives from a female donor with multiple sclerosis, enrolled in a pregnancy study. The chain uses TRBV2 and TRBJ2-3, with 7 bases that match TRBD2. Here the sequenced sample was peripheral blood, taken in the first trimester of pregnancy. CDR3 DNA sequence: TGTGCCAGCAGTGCGGGGGGAAGAAAGGGCACAGATACGCAGTATTTT. This translates into CASSAGGRKGTDTQYF. Variable domain in full (rest from reference TRBV2 and TRBJ2-3): EPEVTQTPSHQVTQMGQEVILRCVPISNHLYFYWYRQILGQKVEFLVSFYNNEISEKSEIFDDQFSVERPDGSNFTLKIRSTKLEDSAMYFCASSAGGRKGTDTQYFGPGTRLTVL.